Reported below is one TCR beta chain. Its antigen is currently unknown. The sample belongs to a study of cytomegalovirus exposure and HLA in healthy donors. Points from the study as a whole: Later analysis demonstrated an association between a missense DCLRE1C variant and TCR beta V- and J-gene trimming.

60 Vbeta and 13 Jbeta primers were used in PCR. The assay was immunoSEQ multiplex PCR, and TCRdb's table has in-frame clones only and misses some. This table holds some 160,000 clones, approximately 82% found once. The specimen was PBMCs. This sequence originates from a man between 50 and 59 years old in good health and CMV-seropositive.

This CDR3 is CASSPGPQRYGYTF. The CDR3 DNA is TGTGCCAGCAGCCCCGGCCCCCAGCGATATGGCTACACCTTC. The V call is TRBV7-3, the J call TRBJ1-2, with unresolved D. With 5 bases removed from V and 5 bases from J, the gap between germline ends came to 15 bases. CDR3 length: 14 residues. The germline V gene has CDR1 SGHTA and CDR2 FQGTGA.